This TCR beta chain was identified in a study of shared clonotypes between healthy human individuals. The repertoire was sequenced with immunoSEQ multiplex PCR; TCRdb's copy has only in-frame clones and lacks some. Among 2 million to 2.5 million clones listed, around 90% were seen once. None of the donors, who were healthy HIV-negative adults, had recently had acute infections or vaccinations. Study-wide findings and caveats: Clonotypes shared by all four donors outscored non-shared clonotypes in generation probability.

To note about this clone: Its antigen is not known.

Trimming removed 3 bases from V and 9 bases from J; junction bases left unmatched: 10. Germline assignment: CDR1 SGHVS and CDR2 FNYEAQ. This CDR3 is built from 17 residues. The rearrangement uses TRBV7-6 and TRBJ2-1; 14 bases are shared with TRBD2. Sample: naive CD4+ T cells from PBMCs. As for subset: CD45RA+ positively selected. This receptor was taken from a man aged 18 to 35 in good health. Some clones in this sample may be carry-over from other donors' samples. CDR3 nucleotides: TGTGCCAGCAGCTTTGGACGGGGACTAGCGGGAGCGGGTGAGCAGTTCTTC. It codes for CASSFGRGLAGAGEQFF.